The 13 T cell receptor beta chains given below trace back to one sample, sequenced in a study of shared clonotypes between healthy human individuals. Measured with immunoSEQ multiplex PCR; TCRdb has only the in-frame clones, and not every one. The table lists approximately 530,000 clones, roughly 95% of them singletons, with about 0.064% in the top ten. The sample consisted of naive CD4+ T cells sorted from blood. Subset described: CD45RA+ positively selected. These receptors were collected from a woman younger than 45 in good health.

The chain couples TRBV5-1 to TRBJ1-5; D is ambiguous. The CDR3 spans 13 residues. Trimming left V 2 bases short and J 3 bases short, with 6 bases between. CDR1 and CDR2 (germline): SGHRS, YFSETQ. This CDR3 is CASSFGYNQPQHF. In DNA, the CDR3 is TGCGCCAGCAGCTTCGGTTACAATCAGCCCCAGCATTTT.

Here the CDR3 DNA reads TGTGCCAGCAGTGGTCGAGGGGACACTGAAGCTTTCTTT. Translating it yields CASSGRGDTEAFF. V usage is TRBV6-1 and J usage is TRBJ1-1; a weak D match, TRBD1 (5 bases). From germline, CDR1 is MNHNS and CDR2 SASEGT. This CDR3 contains 13 residues. V lost 4 bases to trimming and J lost 3 bases, with 9 bases between them.

This chain joins TRBV28 and TRBJ2-7, with a tentative D call TRBD1 (5 bases). CDR1 and CDR2 (germline): MDHEN, SYDVKM. CDR3 length: 16 residues. With 3 bases removed from V and 3 bases from J, the gap between germline ends came to 18 bases. CDR3 residues: CASSFRGLQGYYEQYF. The DNA of the CDR3 is TGTGCCAGCAGTTTTAGGGGTCTGCAGGGTTACTACGAGCAGTACTTC. Looking up the rest from reference TRBV28 and TRBJ2-7 gives the full variable domain: DVKVTQSSRYLVKRTGEKVFLECVQDMDHENMFWYRQDPGLGLRLIYFSYDVKMKEKGDIPEGYSVSREKKERFSLILESASTNQTSMYLCASSFRGLQGYYEQYFGPGTRLTVT.

This clone was counted a single time. The chain employs TRBV5-1 and TRBJ2-3; tentatively, D is TRBD1 or TRBD2 (5 bases each). From germline, CDR1 is SGHRS and CDR2 YFSETQ. The CDR3 length is 16 residues. V lost 0 bases, J lost 0 bases, and 11 bases lay in between. The CDR3 nucleotides read TGCGCCAGCAGCTTGGGGCAGGGACCTAGCACAGATACGCAGTATTTT. This sequence encodes CASSLGQGPSTDTQYF.

The CDR3 coding sequence is TGTGCCAGTAGTACCTTCCCGACAGGGGGACTTGAGCAGTTCTTC. As protein: CASSTFPTGGLEQFF. This chain joins TRBV19 and TRBJ2-1; 9 nucleotides line up with TRBD1. J lost 9 bases, V lost 4 bases, and 10 bases had no gene match. The CDR3 runs to 15 residues. The germline gives CDR1 LNHDA, CDR2 SQIVND (reference sequence).

The V and J genes are TRBV25-1 and TRBJ1-3; no reliable D call. Between the trimmed V and J ends, which lost 6 bases and 1 base, there was a span of 4 bases. From germline, CDR1 is MGHDK and CDR2 SYGVNS. This CDR3 has 12 amino acids. The CDR3, as DNA: TGTGCCAGCAGGGGTTCTGGAAACACCATATATTTT. Residues: CASRGSGNTIYF.

This chain uses TRBV10-3 with TRBJ2-3; D not resolved. Germline V gene lookup returns CDR1 ENHRY and CDR2 SYGVKD. With 4 bases removed from V and 4 bases from J, the gap between germline ends came to 9 bases. The CDR3 runs 13 residues. The DNA of the CDR3 is TGTGCCATCAGTGCAATTGAGGCAGATACGCAGTATTTT. Translating gives CAISAIEADTQYF.

This clone was recorded only once. The chain joins TRBV5-6 to TRBJ2-1; 9 bases align to TRBD2. The CDR3 loop spans 17 amino acids. CDR1 is SGHDT and CDR2 is YYEEEE in the germline V gene. V shed 4 bases, J shed 4 bases, and the junction held 12 bases outside the gene matches. The CDR3 nucleotides are TGTGCCAGCAGCCGCCCGTGGGCTAGCGGGACGTACAATGAGCAGTTCTTC. It specifies CASSRPWASGTYNEQFF.

This rearrangement joins TRBV28 to TRBJ1-4; tentative D call: TRBD1 (5 bases). Germline V CDR1 and CDR2: MDHEN, SYDVKM. Trimming removed 6 bases from V and 4 bases from J, with 12 bases in between. There are 14 residues in the CDR3. CDR3 loop: CASRTGLINEKLFF. The DNA of the CDR3 is TGTGCCAGCAGGACGGGACTGATTAATGAAAAACTGTTTTTT.

V and J are TRBV19 and TRBJ2-3; D is uncertain. The germline gives CDR1 LNHDA, CDR2 SQIVND (reference sequence). With 0 bases removed from V and 5 bases from J, the gap between germline ends came to 12 bases. This CDR3 contains 15 residues. The DNA of the CDR3 is TGTGCCAGTAGTATAGATTCCGACCGGGTAGATACGCAGTATTTT. This translates into CASSIDSDRVDTQYF.

This clone was picked up one time. This chain connects TRBV6-1 to TRBJ1-1; unclear D gene. V was shortened by 6 bases and J by 3 bases, with 14 bases between the two germline ends. Germline CDR1 is MNHNS and CDR2 is SASEGT. The CDR3 spans 14 residues. CDR3 DNA: TGTGCCAGCAGGGATGAGTCGGAGTACACTGAAGCTTTCTTT. Translating gives CASRDESEYTEAFF.

This chain connects TRBV21-1 to TRBJ2-5. TRBV21-1 is a recognized pseudogene. The CDR3 consists of 16 residues. Here the CDR3 DNA reads TGTGCCAGCAGCCCCCGACCAGAGACCGATAAAGAGACCCAGTACTTC. It encodes CASSPRPETDKETQYF.

V gene TRBV7-9 combines with J gene TRBJ2-7, with D maybe TRBD1 (6 bases). The CDR3 is 14 residues long. CDR1 and CDR2 (germline): SEHNR, FQNEAQ (reference sequence). V was clipped by 6 bases and J by 4 bases, with 16 bases between them. CDR3 in amino acids: CASRRSTGSYEQYF. CDR3 nucleotides: TGTGCCAGCAGACGATCCACAGGGTCTTACGAGCAGTACTTC.